Below, 13 T cell receptor beta chains from the same sample are listed, as sequenced in a study of a mutant IDH1 vaccine in newly diagnosed glioma (TCRdb year 2021). Libraries were made using the immunoSEQ multiplex PCR assay. As stored in TCRdb, this immuneACCESS dataset retains in-frame rearrangements with V and J assigned. A fraction of the clones does not appear; measured against another copy, unresolved V genes explain less than half of the discrepancy, and the remainder lacks a known reason. The sample profile shows more than 20,000 clones; more than 85% of them were found once. Around 10% of the sample goes to the ten largest clones. The time point label, read with the paper, signifies: baseline, week 1 (first vaccination visit). The treatment or condition label for this specimen denotes: pre-vaccination baseline after standard-of-care therapy. Sequenced here: PBMCs, sampled from a glioma patient treated with radiotherapy, temozolomide or both. These receptors all come from a man aged 30 to 39 with glioma.

The CDR3 is CAISDRQGEAFF. DNA for the CDR3: TGTGCCATCAGTGATAGACAGGGTGAAGCTTTCTTT. V is TRBV10-3 and J is TRBJ1-1; 7 bases are shared with TRBD1. Germline CDR1 is ENHRY and CDR2 is SYGVKD. This CDR3 comprises 12 residues. V shed 3 bases and J 7 bases; nucleotides not matched to a gene: 2.

Regarding this clone: Germline is not matched at one junction end, which may reflect a read error. V is TRBV11-1 and J is TRBJ2-3; 8 nucleotides match TRBD1. The CDR3 length is 12 residues. CDR1 is SGHAT, CDR2 FQDESV, per germline (reference sequence). The CDR3 loop reads CASSLGPEQGDF. CDR3 DNA sequence: TGTGCCAGCAGCTTAGGGCCGGAACAGGGGGATTTT.

The rearrangement joins TRBV4-1 to TRBJ2-7; 11 bases map to TRBD2. The CDR3 extends over 16 amino acids. V dropped 1 base and J dropped 7; count of bases not matched to a gene: 9. Germline assignment: CDR1 MGHRA and CDR2 YSYEKL. This CDR3 reads CASSQGMGLAALEQYF. DNA of the CDR3: TGCGCCAGCAGCCAAGGAATGGGACTAGCGGCCTTAGAGCAGTACTTC.

The chain combines TRBV5-8 with TRBJ2-3; 7 positions match TRBD2. CDR1 is SGHTS, CDR2 YDEGEE, per germline. Trimming cost V 0 bases and J 10 bases; bases outside gene matches: 5. This CDR3 spans 13 amino acids. CDR3 region: CASSLASAGAQYF. The CDR3 DNA reads TGTGCCAGCAGCTTGGCCTCGGCGGGGGCGCAGTATTTT.

The J gene is TRBJ2-7, the V gene TRBV29-1; 8 bases agree with TRBD2. The V gene's germline CDR1 is SQVTM and CDR2 ANQGSEA. Losses at the gene ends were 7 bases for V and 7 bases for J; bases not matched to a gene: 12. The CDR3 contains 13 residues. For the CDR3, the DNA is TGCAGCGCCTATACAGCGGGAGAGGGGGAGCAGTACTTC. This codes for CSAYTAGEGEQYF.

V and J are TRBV6-1 and TRBJ2-1, with 7 bases aligning to TRBD1. The ends lost 9 bases at V and 6 bases at J; junction bases unmatched: 11. The germline gives CDR1 MNHNS, CDR2 SASEGT. CDR3 size: 14 residues. The CDR3 here is CARSNRGYSNEQFF. The DNA of the CDR3 is TGTGCCAGGAGTAACAGGGGATACAGCAATGAGCAGTTCTTC.

This chain links TRBV7-9 with TRBJ1-1; TRBD1 matches 7 bases. CDR1 is SEHNR, CDR2 FQNEAQ, per germline (reference sequence). V lost 1 base to trimming and J lost 4 bases; unmatched junction nucleotides: 9. The CDR3 has 16 amino acids. CDR3 bases: TGTGCCAGCAGCTTAGTGGGTGGTGACAGGGCCACTGAAGCTTTCTTT. The encoded protein is CASSLVGGDRATEAFF.

This sequence joins TRBV7-8 and TRBJ2-1; 8 nucleotides align to TRBD2. Germline V gene data show CDR1 as SGHVS and CDR2 as FQNEAQ. V lost 5 bases, J lost 0 bases, and 6 bases stayed unmatched. CDR3 length: 16 residues. The DNA of the CDR3 is TGTGCCAGCAGCACTCGTCTAGCGGGCTCCTACAATGAGCAGTTCTTC. Protein: CASSTRLAGSYNEQFF.

This clone occurred once. The chain couples TRBV5-1 to TRBJ2-3; TRBD2 matches at 7 bases. After removal of 1 base from V and 1 base from J, the junction contained 3 bases not matched to a gene. The germline V gene has CDR1 SGHRS and CDR2 YFSETQ. This CDR3 is built from 15 residues. CDR3 DNA sequence: TGCGCCAGCAGCTTGTCTGGGAGGGGCACAGATACGCAGTATTTT. Residues: CASSLSGRGTDTQYF. Combining the CDR3 with reference TRBV5-1 and TRBJ2-3 gives the whole variable domain KAGVTQTPRYLIKTRGQQVTLSCSPISGHRSVSWYQQTPGQGLQFLFEYFSETQRNKGNFPGRFSGRQFSNSRSEMNVSTLELGDSALYLCASSLSGRGTDTQYFGPGTRLTVL.

The chain combines TRBV4-2 with TRBJ2-6, with TRBD1 matching 8 bases. The CDR3 is 17 amino acids. Trimming removed 0 bases from V and 4 bases from J; junction bases left unmatched: 5. Per the germline V gene, CDR1 is LGHNA and CDR2 is YNFKEQ. CDR3: CASSQDQGAWGANVLTF. CDR3 nucleotides: TGTGCCAGCAGCCAAGACCAGGGGGCGTGGGGGGCCAACGTCCTGACTTTC.

This clone was picked up a small number of times. This sequence joins TRBV19 and TRBJ1-5; maybe TRBD1 (5 bases). Trimming stripped 7 bases from V and 0 bases from J, with 16 bases between. The CDR3 sequence is 16 residues long. Germline CDR1 reads LNHDA; CDR2 reads SQIVND (reference sequence). DNA for the CDR3: TGTGCCAGTACGAGGGGCCAAGGAAATAGCAATCAGCCCCAGCATTTT. It encodes CASTRGQGNSNQPQHF. Using reference TRBV19 and TRBJ1-5 for the parts outside the CDR3, the full variable domain is DGGITQSPKYLFRKEGQNVTLSCEQNLNHDAMYWYRQDPGQGLRLIYYSQIVNDFQKGDIAEGYSVSREKKESFPLTVTSAQKNPTAFYLCASTRGQGNSNQPQHFGDGTRLSIL.

This chain joins TRBV27 and TRBJ1-2, with D maybe TRBD1 (5 bases). Germline CDR1 is MNHEY and CDR2 is SMNVEV (reference sequence). This CDR3 spans 16 amino acids. V gave up 4 bases and J gave up 4 bases, with 19 bases separating them. This chain's CDR3 is CASSSSGGRLGYGYTF. The CDR3 nucleotides are TGTGCCAGCAGTTCTAGTGGGGGTAGGTTGGGCTATGGCTACACCTTC.

This clone counts as medium-sized. The V call is TRBV4-1, the J call TRBJ1-1, with D unclear. Looked up from germline, CDR1 is MGHRA and CDR2 is YSYEKL. The V and J ends lost 0 bases and 11 bases respectively, with 19 bases between them. The CDR3 loop spans 15 amino acids. CDR3 nucleotides: TGCGCCAGCAGCCAAGACCCTCAGGAGACGACCGTCGCTTTCTTT. Translated: CASSQDPQETTVAFF.